The entry that follows covers one T cell receptor beta chain sequence. What this receptor recognizes is not known. It has no much larger one-base neighbor in the sample; base qualities were not kept. These data belong to a study of T cell responses to AZD1222 COVID-19 vaccine (TCRdb year 2021). About the investigation overall: Because spike-specific TCR depth and breadth did not differ between the two schedules, AZD1222 recipients who got a second dose at roughly 4 weeks were pooled with those who got a second dose at roughly 12 weeks. A total of 230 to 250 trial participants underwent TCR sequencing, of whom nearly 210 received two doses of AZD1222 and about 25 received two doses of the MenACWY control vaccine. Trial participants were enrolled by age into subgroups of 18-55, 56-69 and 70-plus years, and around 150, 28 and 57 TCR-sequenced participants, respectively, were included in these subgroups. The research as a whole found: The whole spike protein was spanned by vaccine-associated CD4 TCRs, and dominant responses were seen in regions 160-218 and 743-854. Participants were mostly white British and included more females than males, and it was suggested by the authors that clonal diversity may have been underestimated. Because no samples from the day 14 peak response were available, repertoires could be characterized only after the peak T cell response. The 56-69-year group was small, and its depth increase did not reach significance, likely because of low power. A significant rise in spike-specific TCR breadth and depth was observed after two AZD1222 doses relative to day 0 and relative to MenACWY recipients. Epitopes outside the regions mutated in the B.1.351 and B.1.1.7 variants were reportedly recognized by nearly half of the unique spike-specific TCRs. Conclusions about previously exposed vaccinees were limited because only six AZD1222 recipients were SARS-CoV-2 seropositive at baseline.

Trimmed from V: 5 bases; trimmed from J: 3 bases; junction bases lacking a gene match: 13. CDR1 and CDR2 were assigned from the germline V gene as SGHRS and YFSETQ. The CDR3 runs 17 residues from the cysteine to the phenylalanine. The DNA shown is the 51-base CDR3, in frame from base 1. The CDR3 regions of human TCRbeta chains were analyzed by immunosequencing. Per the source publication's procedure: Repertoire TCRs were checked for matches against a reference library of SARS-CoV-2-specific TCRs that had been generated using the MIRA antigen-specificity platform. Breadth was defined as the fraction of unique TCRs that were SARS-CoV-2-associated, and depth was defined as the fraction of total T cells that were SARS-CoV-2-associated. Using the MIRA data, every spike-specific TCR was mapped to the spike region that the TCR reacted to and assigned to either a CD4 or a CD8 class. Log10-transformed breadth and depth values were compared by one-way ANOVA with Sidak's multiple comparisons tests. TCRdb limited this immuneACCESS table to in-frame rearrangements with V and J called. A share of clones is missing; checked studies link under half to unresolved V genes, and the rest is unexplained. V, J and clone size derive from that table, while D and trimming were established from the DNA sequence. The sample profile shows around 100,000 clones; around 94% of them were found once. The ten largest clones take up around 2% of the sample.

In light of the paper, this sample's time point label describes: baseline before first vaccination. Vaccinee samples were obtained from the UK trials COV001 and COV002, which included a single-blind randomized controlled phase 2/3 trial of AZD1222 (ChAdOx1 nCoV-19) in healthy adults. Trial participant PBMC samples were collected at day 0 and day 28 after the second dose for TCRbeta chain sequencing. This sequence originates from an adult in good health. The chain couples TRBV5-1 to TRBJ1-1, with 10 middle bases fitting TRBD1. The starting material was peripheral blood, obtained on day 0 of AZD1222 vaccination. The CDR3 protein sequence reads: CASRSPKAGTGDTEAFF. Read as DNA, the sequence is TGCGCCAGCAGGTCACCCAAGGCCGGGACAGGGGACACTGAAGCTTTCTTT. The full variable domain, with segments outside the CDR3 supplied by the reference TRBV5-1 and TRBJ1-1 proteins, appears as KAGVTQTPRYLIKTRGQQVTLSCSPISGHRSVSWYQQTPGQGLQFLFEYFSETQRNKGNFPGRFSGRQFSNSRSEMNVSTLELGDSALYLCASRSPKAGTGDTEAFFGQGTRLTVV.